What follows are 3 T cell receptor beta chains derived from one specimen sequenced in a study of shared clonotypes between healthy human individuals. Clones were read by immunoSEQ multiplex PCR, and TCRdb kept only the in-frame ones, dropping some. The sample has roughly 2 million clones, 95% seen once; the top ten hold 0.1% to 0.15%. The sequenced sample was naive CD4+ T cells sorted from blood. This sample's subset: CD45RA+ positively selected. The receptor set was obtained from a man younger than 35 in good health.

This clone was detected once. The chain has TRBV6-5 and TRBJ2-7; 10 nucleotides match TRBD1. V shed 0 bases and J 3 bases; nucleotides not matched to a gene: 5. This CDR3 spans 16 amino acids. Germline V gene data show CDR1 as MNHEY and CDR2 as SVGAGI. The CDR3 nucleotides read TGTGCCAGCAGTTACTCTGGGACAGGGGCTTTCTACGAGCAGTACTTC. This encodes CASSYSGTGAFYEQYF.

The CDR3 protein is CASSRTGQGSAFF. The CDR3 DNA sequence: TGTGCCAGCAGCCGAACAGGGCAGGGATCGGCTTTCTTT. The chain combines TRBV6-5 with TRBJ1-1, with a tentative D call TRBD1 (6 bases). The CDR3 consists of 13 residues. Between the trimmed V and J ends, which lost 6 bases and 11 bases, there was a span of 19 bases. Germline V gene sequence: CDR1 MNHEY, CDR2 SVGAGI.

This chain uses TRBV7-9 with TRBJ1-6; no firm D call. The V end was cut by 1 base, the J end by 11 bases, with 12 bases between. Germline V gene sequence: CDR1 SEHNR, CDR2 FQNEAQ (reference sequence). This CDR3 region has 14 residues. This CDR3 is CASSLVGRDPPLHF. The CDR3 nucleotides are TGTGCCAGCAGCTTAGTAGGACGGGATCCACCCCTCCACTTT.